The 9 T cell receptor beta chains presented below share a single source sample, sequenced in a study of blood T cell repertoires in COVID-19. Libraries were prepared by immunoSEQ multiplex PCR; TCRdb keeps only in-frame clonotypes and omits some of them. The table lists 120,000 to 150,000 clones, less than 80% of them singletons. Sequenced material: peripheral blood. These receptors came from a man in his 60s with acute or convalescent COVID-19.

The V gene is TRBV20-1, the J gene TRBJ1-2, with D unresolved. Germline V CDR1 and CDR2: DFQATT, SNEGSKA (reference sequence). V was shortened by 6 bases and J by 8 bases, with 10 bases between the two germline ends. There are 10 residues in the CDR3. The chain's CDR3 is CSARPGGYTF. The CDR3 nucleotides read TGCAGTGCCAGACCGGGGGGCTACACCTTC.

There are a few counts of this clone. This rearrangement joins TRBV3-1 (or the pseudogene TRBV3-2) to TRBJ2-3; D perhaps matches TRBD1 (6 bases). The CDR3 length is 15 residues. V lost 2 bases to trimming and J lost 2 bases, with 11 bases between them. Per germline, CDR1 LGHDT and CDR2 YNNKEL (reference sequence). The DNA for the CDR3 is TGTGCCAGCAGCCAAATGGGACAATCCACAGATACGCAGTATTTT. This sequence encodes CASSQMGQSTDTQYF.

The V and J genes are TRBV28 and TRBJ1-1, with D possibly being TRBD1 (6 bases). Trimming stripped 5 bases from V and 0 bases from J, with 13 bases between. This CDR3 is built from 15 residues. From germline, CDR1 is MDHEN and CDR2 SYDVKM. CDR3 nucleotides: TGTGCCAGCAGTCCGGCCGGGACACTGAACACTGAAGCTTTCTTT. Protein: CASSPAGTLNTEAFF.

The rearrangement uses TRBV6-6 and TRBJ2-7, with 7 bases matching TRBD2. CDR3 length: 12 residues. CDR1 MNHNY and CDR2 SVGAGI come from the germline V gene (reference sequence). J lost 8 bases, V lost 2 bases, and 3 bases had no gene match. As DNA, the CDR3 is TGTGCCAGCAGTTACGTTAGCGGGCAGCAGTACTTC. Translating gives CASSYVSGQQYF.

The V call is TRBV20-1, the J call TRBJ2-2; possibly TRBD2 for D (6 bases). The CDR3 spans 15 residues. The V gene's germline CDR1 is DFQATT and CDR2 SNEGSKA (reference sequence). The germline V and J ends were trimmed by 3 bases and 6 bases, with 17 bases remaining between them. CDR3 protein: CSASRDSAAAGELFF. The CDR3 DNA follows: TGCAGTGCTAGTCGGGACTCCGCGGCGGCCGGGGAGCTGTTTTTT.

The rearrangement joins TRBV28 to TRBJ1-3, with D maybe TRBD1 (6 bases). Germline CDR1 MDHEN, CDR2 SYDVKM. The CDR3 spans 14 residues. Trimming took 1 base from V and 2 from J, leaving 6 bases between them. The CDR3 bases are TGTGCCAGCAGTTTATACAGGGCTGGAAACACCATATATTTT. Protein: CASSLYRAGNTIYF. The full variable domain, in which reference TRBV28 and TRBJ1-3 provide the parts outside the CDR3, is DVKVTQSSRYLVKRTGEKVFLECVQDMDHENMFWYRQDPGLGLRLIYFSYDVKMKEKGDIPEGYSVSREKKERFSLILESASTNQTSMYLCASSLYRAGNTIYFGEGSWLTVV.

The rearrangement links TRBV11-1 to TRBJ2-5; TRBD1 matches 10 bases. After removal of 5 bases from V and 4 bases from J, the junction contained 7 bases not matched to a gene. The CDR3 extends over 15 amino acids. CDR1 SGHAT and CDR2 FQDESV come from the germline V gene (reference sequence). The CDR3 sequence: CASSIPTGGLETQYF. CDR3 in DNA: TGTGCCAGCAGCATCCCGACAGGGGGCTTAGAGACCCAGTACTTC. The full variable domain, completed using reference TRBV11-1 and TRBJ2-5, is EAEVAQSPRYKITEKSQAVAFWCDPISGHATLYWYRQILGQGPELLVQFQDESVVDDSQLPKDRFSAERLKGVDSTLKIQPAELGDSAMYLCASSIPTGGLETQYFGPGTRLLVL.

This clone was observed a few times. The chain couples TRBV30 to TRBJ1-1; a weak D match, TRBD1 (6 bases). The CDR3 has 12 amino acids. CDR1 GTSNPN and CDR2 SVGIG come from the germline V gene (reference sequence). V lost 3 bases and J lost 7, with 12 bases in between. CDR3 amino acids: CAWSPNRVEAFF. The DNA for the CDR3 is TGTGCCTGGAGCCCCAACAGGGTTGAAGCTTTCTTT.

The CDR3 DNA sequence: TGTGCCAGTAGTCAACCGGGACAGGGGGCAAAGACCCAGTACTTC. Encoded protein: CASSQPGQGAKTQYF. The rearrangement uses TRBV5-4 and TRBJ2-5, with TRBD1 identical over 12 bases. CDR3 length equals 15 residues. Germline CDR1 SGHNT, CDR2 YYREEE (reference sequence). V lost 8 bases to trimming and J lost 6 bases; unmatched junction nucleotides: 11. Complete variable domain (other parts from reference TRBV5-4 and TRBJ2-5): ETGVTQSPTHLIKTRGQQVTLRCSSQSGHNTVSWYQQALGQGPQFIFQYYREEENGRGNFPPRFSGLQFPNYSSELNVNALELDDSALYLCASSQPGQGAKTQYFGPGTRLLVL.